One TCR beta chain is described in this entry. This CDR3 is built from 18 residues. The source of the sample is a study of blood T cell repertoires in COVID-19. In the original analysis: Amplification of reference gene primers provided the estimated nucleated cell counts. Assay: immunoSEQ multiplex PCR; the TCRdb copy retains only in-frame clones and omits some. That table gives V, J and clone size, and the DNA gave D and trimming. The sample consists of under 100,000 clones, around 85% of them appearing once. The chain is built from TRBV21-1 and TRBJ2-7; TRBD1, the D gene given by the table, was not confirmed from the DNA. TRBV21-1 is tagged as a pseudogene. The receptor was isolated from a man aged 50 to 59 with acute or convalescent COVID-19. Material for sequencing was peripheral blood. In nucleotides, the CDR3 is TGTGCCAGCAGCAAAGCAGGTGCAGGGGGCCAAATCTCCTACGAGCAGTACTTC. This gives the protein CASSKAGAGGQISYEQYF.